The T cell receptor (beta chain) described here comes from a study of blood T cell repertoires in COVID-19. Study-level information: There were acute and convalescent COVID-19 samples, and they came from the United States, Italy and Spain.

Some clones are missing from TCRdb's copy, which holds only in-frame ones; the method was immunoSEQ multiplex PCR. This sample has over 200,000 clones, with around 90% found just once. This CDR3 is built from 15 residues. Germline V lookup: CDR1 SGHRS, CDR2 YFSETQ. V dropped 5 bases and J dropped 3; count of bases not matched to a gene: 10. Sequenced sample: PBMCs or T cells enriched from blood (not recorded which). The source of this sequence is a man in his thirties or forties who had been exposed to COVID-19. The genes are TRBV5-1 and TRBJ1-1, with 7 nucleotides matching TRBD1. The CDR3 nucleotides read TGCGCCAGCAGAGATGCCGGTACAGGGGACACTGAAGCTTTCTTT. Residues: CASRDAGTGDTEAFF.